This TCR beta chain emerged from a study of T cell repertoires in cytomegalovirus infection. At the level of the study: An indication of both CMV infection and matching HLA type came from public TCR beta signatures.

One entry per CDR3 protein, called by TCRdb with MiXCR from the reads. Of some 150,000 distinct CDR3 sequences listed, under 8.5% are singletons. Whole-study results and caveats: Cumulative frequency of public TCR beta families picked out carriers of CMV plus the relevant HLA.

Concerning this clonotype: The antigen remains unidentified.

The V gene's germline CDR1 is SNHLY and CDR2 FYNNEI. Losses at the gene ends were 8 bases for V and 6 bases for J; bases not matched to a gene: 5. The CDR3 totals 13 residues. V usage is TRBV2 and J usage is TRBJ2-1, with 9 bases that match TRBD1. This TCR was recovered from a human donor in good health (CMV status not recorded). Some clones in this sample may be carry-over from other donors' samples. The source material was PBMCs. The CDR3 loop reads CASSRTGVNEQFF. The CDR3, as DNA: TGTGCCAGCTCACGGACAGGGGTCAATGAGCAGTTCTTC.